This TCR beta chain stems from a study of control samples from healthy donors and cancer patients. TCRdb's copy holds only in-frame clones and misses some; the assay was immunoSEQ multiplex PCR. Of approximately 150,000 clones in the sample, 85% to 90% were seen once. The receptor's source is a man younger than 35 in good health. Specimen: blood.

In DNA form, the CDR3 reads TGTGCCAGCAGTAACCCAGTATACGAGCAGTACTTC. This encodes CASSNPVYEQYF. V is TRBV6-2 or TRBV6-3 and J is TRBJ2-7, with D hard to call. Germline values: CDR1 MNHEY, CDR2 SVGEGT. V gave up 5 bases and J gave up 4 bases, with 9 bases separating them. This CDR3 spans 12 amino acids.